This TCR beta chain was recorded in a study of Tregs in tolerant kidney transplant recipients. Study-level results: The most relevant donor-specific Treg TCRbeta repertoire apparently came from expansion with activated donor B cells. Biological reproducibility was not directly addressed, but technical replication error appeared minimal. Findings come from small patient numbers and require larger validation.

With regard to this clone: Its cognate antigen is unknown.

Sequencing used immunoSEQ multiplex PCR; TCRdb keeps in-frame clones, though not all of them. The sample comprises some 110,000 clones, 92% of which are singletons, and around 0.6% rests with the top ten. The TCR was taken from a human donor in good health. The sample comprised CD4+ T cells from blood.

Here the CDR3 reads CASRKSEAFF. CDR3 nucleotide sequence: TGTGCCAGCAGGAAGAGTGAAGCTTTCTTT. The chain links TRBV6-6 to TRBJ1-1; no firm D call. V shed 6 bases and J shed 7 bases, with 6 bases lying between them. This CDR3 is built from 10 residues. Germline CDR1 is MNHNY and CDR2 is SVGAGI (reference sequence).